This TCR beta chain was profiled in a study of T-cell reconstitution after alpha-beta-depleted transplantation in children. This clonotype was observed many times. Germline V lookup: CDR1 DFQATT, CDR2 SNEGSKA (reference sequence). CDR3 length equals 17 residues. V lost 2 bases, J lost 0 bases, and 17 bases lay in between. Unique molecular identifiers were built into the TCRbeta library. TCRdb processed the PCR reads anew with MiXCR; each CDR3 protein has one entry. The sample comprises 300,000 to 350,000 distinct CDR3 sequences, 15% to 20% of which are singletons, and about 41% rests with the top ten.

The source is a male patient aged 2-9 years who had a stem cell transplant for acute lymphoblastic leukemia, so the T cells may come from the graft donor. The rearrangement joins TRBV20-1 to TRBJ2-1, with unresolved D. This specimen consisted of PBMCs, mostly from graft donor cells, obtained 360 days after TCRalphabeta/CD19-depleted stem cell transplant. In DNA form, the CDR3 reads TGCAGTGCTAGAAGGGCCTCCTGGGAAAGCTCCTACAATGAGCAGTTCTTC. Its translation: CSARRASWESSYNEQFF.